This is a list of T cell receptor beta chains from one sample in a study of Ad26.COV2.S vaccination and SARS-CoV-2 variants. Clones were sequenced by immunoSEQ multiplex PCR, and TCRdb holds only the in-frame ones, with some missing. The sample records about 280,000 clones, roughly 86% being singletons. The material was peripheral blood, obtained in a trial of Ad26.COV2.S vaccine versus placebo. The receptor source for this set is a person between 18 and 59 years old who received the Ad26.COV2.S COVID-19 vaccine or a placebo. CDR3s include the opening cysteine and the closing phenylalanine or tryptophan. A D gene is named only where the DNA matches it firmly. For some rows the clone size is stated as once, few or many, or as a class when expanded; others skip it.

v_call	clone_size	cdr3_length	j_call	d_call	cdr3_nt	cdr3_aa
TRBV5-6	NA	14	TRBJ2-5	TRBD1	TGTGCCAGCAGCACGACAGGGGGCGACGAGACCCAGTACTTC	CASSTTGGDETQYF
TRBV5-1	NA	16	TRBJ2-7	TRBD2	TGCGCCAGCAGCGAGGGGGGTCCGGGACTAGCCTACGAGCAGTACTTC	CASSEGGPGLAYEQYF
TRBV3-1/TRBV3-2	NA	15	TRBJ2-3	TRBD2	TGTGCCAGCAGCGGCAGGACTAGTAGCACAGATACGCAGTATTTT	CASSGRTSSTDTQYF
TRBV20-1	NA	11	TRBJ1-1	NA	TGCAGTGCAAATCGATTCTCTGAAACTTTCTTT	CSANRFSETFF
TRBV10-3	NA	17	TRBJ2-1	TRBD2	TGTGCCATCACCAGAGGGACTAGCGGGGGGAGAAACAATGAGCAGTTCTTC	CAITRGTSGGRNNEQFF
TRBV29-1	NA	14	TRBJ2-3	TRBD1	TGCAGCGTTTCAGGGGGCTGGGGCACAGATACGCAGTATTTT	CSVSGGWGTDTQYF
TRBV27	NA	14	TRBJ1-4	TRBD1	TGTGCCAGCAGCGGGACAGGGAACGGCGAAAAACTGTTTTTT	CASSGTGNGEKLFF
TRBV28	few	12	TRBJ1-1	NA	TGTGCCAGCAGTTTAGGGATGGCTGTAGCTTTCTTT	CASSLGMAVAFF
TRBV2	NA	14	TRBJ1-5	NA	TGTGCCAGCAGTGAACAGGGGTCGTCTCGGCCCCAGCATTTT	CASSEQGSSRPQHF
TRBV7-9	NA	13	TRBJ2-2	TRBD1	TGTGCCAGCAGTCGACAGGGCACCGGGGAGCTGTTTTTT	CASSRQGTGELFF